This entry lists 19 T cell receptor beta chains sequenced from one sample in a study of control samples from healthy donors and cancer patients. TCRdb's copy holds only in-frame clones and misses some; the assay was immunoSEQ multiplex PCR. The table has some 150,000 clones, under 95% seen once. Sample: blood. The receptor source for this set is a man aged 35-49 years in good health.

The chain recombines TRBV5-1 with TRBJ2-7, with 10 bases lining up with TRBD1. The CDR3 has 17 residues. V dropped 3 bases and J dropped 0; count of bases not matched to a gene: 9. The germline V gene has CDR1 SGHRS and CDR2 YFSETQ. The CDR3 coding sequence is TGCGCCAGCAGCTCGGGACAGGGGACCCCTTCCTCCTACGAGCAGTACTTC. The encoded protein is CASSSGQGTPSSYEQYF.

V is TRBV10-1 and J is TRBJ2-3, with a weak D call TRBD2 (6 bases). V was shortened by 3 bases and J by 0 bases, with 10 bases between the two germline ends. The germline CDR1 and CDR2 sequences are WNHNN and SYGVQD (reference sequence). This CDR3 has 15 amino acids. The CDR3 sequence: CASSDRDSSTDTQYF. CDR3 DNA: TGCGCCAGCAGTGACAGGGACTCTAGCACAGATACGCAGTATTTT.

This rearrangement joins TRBV23-1 to TRBJ2-1; D is possibly TRBD1 (5 bases). TRBV23-1 is labeled an ORF, and its function is uncertain. The CDR3 loop spans 17 amino acids. V was cut by 2 bases and J by 1 base, with 15 bases left in between. The CDR3 region has the DNA TGCGCCAGCAGTCAACCTTCCAGGGTAAGGTCCTACAATGAGCAGTTCTTC. As protein: CASSQPSRVRSYNEQFF.

The V and J genes are TRBV5-1 and TRBJ1-2, with D possibly being TRBD1 (5 bases). V was shortened by 0 bases and J by 6 bases, with 12 bases between the two germline ends. The CDR3 consists of 14 residues. Germline V gene sequence: CDR1 SGHRS, CDR2 YFSETQ. The CDR3 loop reads CASSLGSGSHGYTF. CDR3 in DNA: TGCGCCAGCAGCTTGGGGTCAGGGTCCCATGGCTACACCTTC.

V gene TRBV5-1 combines with J gene TRBJ2-5; 7 bases are shared with TRBD1. V lost 6 bases, J lost 4 bases, and 6 bases stayed unmatched. The CDR3 consists of 13 residues. From germline, CDR1 is SGHRS and CDR2 YFSETQ. The CDR3 sequence is CASTDYRGETQYF. The CDR3 bases are TGCGCCAGCACAGACTACAGGGGAGAGACCCAGTACTTC.

The chain links TRBV4-1 to TRBJ2-5; the match to TRBD2 covers 12 bases. CDR3 length: 15 amino acids. Trimming cost V 6 bases and J 5 bases; bases outside gene matches: 7. Germline lookup yields CDR1 MGHRA and CDR2 YSYEKL. CDR3 nucleotide sequence: TGCGCCAGCAGGCCCGGGACTAGCGGGTTTGAGACCCAGTACTTC. Its protein is CASRPGTSGFETQYF.

This clone has more than one count but fewer than ten. The chain joins TRBV4-1 to TRBJ1-5; 7 nucleotides line up with TRBD1. Trimming removed 0 bases from V and 7 bases from J; junction bases left unmatched: 6. CDR1 and CDR2 from the germline V gene are MGHRA and YSYEKL. The CDR3 consists of 15 residues. The CDR3 region has the DNA TGCGCCAGCAGCCAAGATCAGGGGGTCGCCCAGCCCCAGCATTTT. Residues: CASSQDQGVAQPQHF.

The chain has TRBV7-2 and TRBJ1-1; unclear D gene. V was trimmed by 4 bases and J by 0 bases, leaving 12 bases between them. The CDR3 is 15 residues long. CDR1 and CDR2 (germline): SGHTA, FQGNSA. CDR3 in DNA: TGTGCCAGCAGCTCCGCCCGAGTAGTGAACACTGAAGCTTTCTTT. Amino acid sequence: CASSSARVVNTEAFF.

The gene calls are TRBV5-4 and TRBJ2-2, with D perhaps matching TRBD2 (5 bases). The CDR3 is 14 residues long. V lost 5 bases to trimming and J lost 4 bases, with 12 bases between them. The germline V gene encodes CDR1 SGHNT and CDR2 YYREEE (reference sequence). CDR3 loop: CASRFAGTTGELFF. The CDR3, as DNA: TGTGCCAGCAGGTTTGCGGGTACCACCGGGGAGCTGTTTTTT. The full variable domain, completed using reference TRBV5-4 and TRBJ2-2, is ETGVTQSPTHLIKTRGQQVTLRCSSQSGHNTVSWYQQALGQGPQFIFQYYREEENGRGNFPPRFSGLQFPNYSSELNVNALELDDSALYLCASRFAGTTGELFFGEGSRLTVL.

The V and J genes are TRBV6-6 and TRBJ2-7; no definite D call. V lost 0 bases and J lost 3, with 9 bases in between. Looked up from germline, CDR1 is MNHNY and CDR2 is SVGAGI (reference sequence). The CDR3 has 14 residues. CDR3 in DNA: TGTGCCAGCAGTTACTCGATCTCGGTCTACGAGCAGTACTTC. This translates into CASSYSISVYEQYF.

This sequence joins TRBV7-8 and TRBJ1-2, with D possibly TRBD1 on 6 matching bases. Germline V lookup: CDR1 SGHVS, CDR2 FQNEAQ. The CDR3 has 14 residues. The V end was cut by 5 bases, the J end by 1 base, with 11 bases between. CDR3 residues: CASSKGHLNYGYTF. As DNA, the CDR3 is TGTGCCAGCAGCAAGGGACACCTTAACTATGGCTACACCTTC.

The rearrangement uses TRBV10-2 and TRBJ1-1; D not resolved. V shed 0 bases and J shed 5 bases, with 10 bases lying between them. Germline CDR1 is WSHSY and CDR2 is SAAADI. The CDR3 contains 14 residues. CDR3 sequence reads: CASSESSEWTEAFF. Written as DNA, the CDR3 is TGCGCCAGCAGTGAGTCTTCAGAGTGGACTGAAGCTTTCTTT.

The chain links TRBV11-2 to TRBJ1-1; tentative D call: TRBD1 (6 bases). The CDR3 has 15 amino acids. Trimming pared 5 bases from V and 6 bases from J, leaving 19 bases between. The germline V gene encodes CDR1 SGHAT and CDR2 FQNNGV. CDR3 protein: CASSRTGFTTAEAFF. The CDR3 coding sequence is TGTGCCAGCAGCAGAACAGGGTTCACGACGGCTGAAGCTTTCTTT.

This clone was counted a few times. The sample has other DNA sequences that encode this CDR3 too. The rearrangement joins TRBV6-1 to TRBJ1-5; D remains ambiguous. The CDR3 totals 15 residues. Germline CDR1 MNHNS, CDR2 SASEGT. V was pared by 1 base and J by 2 bases, with 9 bases between. The CDR3 loop reads CASSEGTAGNQPQHF. CDR3 in DNA: TGTGCCAGCAGTGAAGGGACGGCGGGCAATCAGCCCCAGCATTTT.

The chain is built from TRBV20-1 and TRBJ1-5; D is ambiguous. Per germline, CDR1 DFQATT and CDR2 SNEGSKA (reference sequence). This CDR3 has 14 amino acids. V lost 3 bases and J 4 bases, leaving 13 bases between the germline ends. The CDR3 spells CSASQSSDNQPQHF. The CDR3 DNA reads as TGCAGTGCTAGTCAATCGTCCGATAATCAGCCCCAGCATTTT.

This rearrangement joins TRBV5-6 to TRBJ2-5; the match to TRBD2 covers 7 bases. This CDR3 has 14 residues. Germline V gene lookup returns CDR1 SGHDT and CDR2 YYEEEE. V shed 4 bases, J shed 4 bases, and the junction held 7 bases outside the gene matches. The CDR3 loop reads CASSLPTSAETQYF. Written as DNA, the CDR3 is TGTGCCAGCAGCCTACCAACTAGCGCAGAGACCCAGTACTTC.

This clone turned up a few times. This sample also contains other DNA sequences that code for the same CDR3. J is TRBJ2-7 and V is TRBV7-9, with no clear D. The CDR3 has 11 amino acids. CDR1 is SEHNR, CDR2 FQNEAQ, per germline (reference sequence). Trimming left V 4 bases short and J 3 bases short, with 4 bases between. Here the CDR3 DNA reads TGTGCCAGCAGCTCACACTACGAGCAGTACTTC. It codes for CASSSHYEQYF. Using reference TRBV7-9 and TRBJ2-7 for the parts outside the CDR3, the full variable domain is DTGVSQNPRHKITKRGQNVTFRCDPISEHNRLYWYRQTLGQGPEFLTYFQNEAQLEKSRLLSDRFSAERPKGSFSTLEIQRTEQGDSAMYLCASSSHYEQYFGPGTRLTVT.

This rearrangement joins TRBV7-9 to TRBJ2-7; 7 nucleotides line up with TRBD1. J was trimmed by 0 bases and V by 6 bases; bases with no gene match: 20. CDR1 and CDR2 (germline): SEHNR, FQNEAQ (reference sequence). The CDR3 totals 19 residues. CDR3 bases: TGTGCCAGCAGTCTTTATTCCGGGACAGCACGAACGAGCTCCTACGAGCAGTACTTC. Translated: CASSLYSGTARTSSYEQYF.

The V call is TRBV5-6, the J call TRBJ2-7; weak D call: TRBD2 (6 bases). Looked up from germline, CDR1 is SGHDT and CDR2 is YYEEEE. The length of the CDR3 is 16 residues. Trimming took off 4 bases at V and 4 bases at J, with 21 bases between the two ends. The CDR3 bases are TGTGCCAGCAGCCCACTTGTTGGGACTGGGCAGTACGAGCAGTACTTC. Translation gives CASSPLVGTGQYEQYF.